These 9 T cell receptor beta chains were sequenced from one sample in a study of blood T cell repertoires in COVID-19. This table comes from immunoSEQ multiplex PCR, and its TCRdb copy is limited to in-frame clones, with some not included. The table shows around 34,000 clones, with around 80% occurring only once. Material for sequencing was peripheral blood. The receptors here all came from a man older than 75 with active or convalescent COVID-19.

The chain joins TRBV3-1 (or the pseudogene TRBV3-2) to TRBJ2-1; D might be TRBD1 (5 bases). Trimming pared 1 base from V and 0 bases from J, leaving 7 bases between. The CDR3 sequence is 15 residues long. Germline CDR1 is LGHDT and CDR2 is YNNKEL (reference sequence). The CDR3 is CASSQGGGSYNEQFF. DNA of the CDR3: TGTGCCAGCAGCCAAGGGGGCGGCTCCTACAATGAGCAGTTCTTC.

This clone came up once. V gene TRBV30 combines with J gene TRBJ2-1; 14 bases fit TRBD2. The CDR3 has 18 amino acids. CDR1 is GTSNPN, CDR2 SVGIG, per germline (reference sequence). Germline trimming cut 6 bases from V and 8 bases from J; bases unmatched to any gene: 18. This CDR3 reads CACTAVWGTSGRIDEQFF. The CDR3 nucleotides read TGTGCCTGTACTGCGGTTTGGGGGACTAGCGGGAGAATAGATGAGCAGTTCTTC.

This rearrangement joins TRBV12-3 or TRBV12-4 to TRBJ1-1; tentative D call: TRBD1 (5 bases). This CDR3 has 13 amino acids. Between the trimmed V and J ends, which lost 8 bases and 9 bases, there was a span of 19 bases. The CDR3 sequence: CASETGRGEKAFF. The CDR3 bases are TGTGCCAGCGAAACCGGGCGGGGGGAAAAAGCTTTCTTT.

The V and J genes are TRBV5-3 and TRBJ2-1, with D possibly matching TRBD2 (5 bases). TRBV5-3 is marked as an open reading frame, function uncertain. This CDR3 spans 14 amino acids. Trimming cost V 1 base and J 4 bases, with 9 bases left between them. The CDR3 reads CARSLTRGYNEQFF. The CDR3 coding sequence is TGTGCCAGAAGCTTGACTAGAGGGTACAATGAGCAGTTCTTC.

V usage is TRBV13 and J usage is TRBJ2-4; D not resolved. This CDR3 region has 16 residues. Germline-derived CDR1 and CDR2 are PRHDT and FYEKMQ (reference sequence). V was shortened by 1 base and J by 4 bases, with 14 bases between the two germline ends. DNA of the CDR3: TGTGCCAGCAGCTTAGATATCGGAGACGGGAAAAACATTCAGTACTTC. This encodes CASSLDIGDGKNIQYF.

The rearrangement joins TRBV5-1 to TRBJ2-1; 8 nucleotides line up with TRBD1. Germline V gene data show CDR1 as SGHRS and CDR2 as YFSETQ. V gave up 9 bases and J gave up 5 bases; unmatched junction bases: 4. The CDR3 is 12 amino acids. CDR3 region: CATQQGDNEQFF. The DNA for the CDR3 is TGCGCCACGCAACAGGGGGACAATGAGCAGTTCTTC.

The table lists this clone with a few counts. This chain links TRBV6-2 or TRBV6-3 with TRBJ2-7, with 9 nucleotides matching TRBD2. Germline V gene lookup returns CDR1 MNHEY and CDR2 SVGEGT. J gave up 6 bases and V 5 bases, and 23 bases lay outside the gene matches. The CDR3 is made up of 19 amino acids. The CDR3 region has the DNA TGTGCCAGCAGTGGGAGGCTAGCGGGATCCCCACGAAAAGGGACCGAGCAGTACTTC. Its protein is CASSGRLAGSPRKGTEQYF.

The chain is built from TRBV6-5 and TRBJ1-4, with D unresolved. Per germline, CDR1 MNHEY and CDR2 SVGAGI. Trimming removed 0 bases from V and 9 bases from J, with 14 bases in between. This CDR3 has 15 residues. The CDR3 DNA is TGTGCCAGCAGTTACTCATCCCGGCTAGGCCAAAAACTGTTTTTT. It specifies CASSYSSRLGQKLFF.

The chain joins TRBV7-9 to TRBJ1-5; D unresolved. CDR1 and CDR2 from the germline V gene are SEHNR and FQNEAQ (reference sequence). This CDR3 has 13 residues. V was clipped by 3 bases and J by 7 bases, with 10 bases between them. In DNA, the CDR3 is TGTGCCAGCAGCTTGGGGAGAGGACAGCCCCAGCATTTT. Its translation is CASSLGRGQPQHF.